The entry that follows covers one TCR beta chain sequence. Antigen unknown. This specimen comes from a study of T cell responses to AZD1222 COVID-19 vaccine. Findings of the study overall: Donors were mostly white British, more females; clonal diversity possibly underestimated. Reportedly, close to half of spike-specific TCRs are directed against unmutated variant regions. With two AZD1222 doses given, Spike-specific TCR breadth and depth both rose.

TCRdb keeps only in-frame clones here, not all; method: immunoSEQ multiplex PCR. Of 92,000 or so clones listed, nearly 90% are singletons. Germline loops: CDR1 MNHEY, CDR2 SMNVEV (reference sequence). The CDR3 extends over 15 amino acids. The V and J ends lost 1 base and 7 bases respectively, with 14 bases between them. The chain has TRBV27 and TRBJ1-5, with D unclear. The sequence came from an adult in good health. The source material was peripheral blood, sampled on day 0 of AZD1222 vaccination. CDR3 residues: CASSLFGREEQPQHF. For the CDR3, the DNA is TGTGCCAGCAGTTTATTCGGACGGGAGGAACAGCCCCAGCATTTT.